Listed below are T cell receptor beta chains from one sample, sequenced in a study of cytomegalovirus exposure and HLA in healthy donors. The data were produced by immunoSEQ multiplex PCR, yet TCRdb's version contains in-frame clones alone and is incomplete. This table holds 25,000 to 40,000 clones, 35% to 55% found once. The sequencing input was PBMCs. These receptors were taken from a woman aged 45 to 65 in good health and CMV-seronegative. Each CDR3 is given with its conserved first and last residue. D genes are given only for firm matches. Not all rows give a size; the values are once, few, many and, for expanded clones, a class.

v_call: TRBV18; clone_size: few; j_call: TRBJ2-1; d_call: TRBD1; cdr3_aa: CASSPGTGTGSYNEQFF; cdr3_nt: TGTGCCAGCTCACCAGGGACCGGGACAGGGTCCTACAATGAGCAGTTCTTC
v_call: TRBV2; clone_size: .; j_call: TRBJ2-7; d_call: .; cdr3_aa: CASSVLSYEQYF; cdr3_nt: TGTGCCAGCAGTGTCCTTTCCTACGAGCAGTACTTC
v_call: TRBV9; clone_size: .; j_call: TRBJ2-7; d_call: TRBD2; cdr3_aa: CASSAQAGGPYEQYF; cdr3_nt: TGTGCCAGCAGCGCCCAAGCGGGAGGGCCGTACGAGCAGTACTTC
v_call: TRBV9; clone_size: .; j_call: TRBJ2-7; d_call: .; cdr3_aa: CASSVASYGDEQYF; cdr3_nt: TGTGCCAGCAGCGTAGCCAGCTACGGGGACGAGCAGTACTTC
v_call: TRBV10-1; clone_size: .; j_call: TRBJ2-1; d_call: .; cdr3_aa: CAIERGGHNEQFF; cdr3_nt: TGCGCCATCGAGAGGGGGGGGCACAATGAGCAGTTCTTC
v_call: TRBV7-2; clone_size: .; j_call: TRBJ1-1; d_call: TRBD1; cdr3_aa: CASSFAGTGMNTEAFF; cdr3_nt: TGTGCCAGCAGCTTTGCCGGGACAGGGATGAACACTGAAGCTTTCTTT
v_call: TRBV5-1; clone_size: few; j_call: TRBJ2-7; d_call: TRBD1; cdr3_aa: CASSLGQGRQYF; cdr3_nt: TGCGCCAGCAGCTTGGGACAGGGGCGGCAGTACTTC
v_call: TRBV7-2; clone_size: .; j_call: TRBJ2-1; d_call: TRBD2; cdr3_aa: CASSPVAGSTYNEQFF; cdr3_nt: TGTGCCAGCAGCCCCGTAGCGGGATCCACCTACAATGAGCAGTTCTTC
v_call: TRBV6-1; clone_size: .; j_call: TRBJ2-1; d_call: .; cdr3_aa: CASRPTGTPYNEQFF; cdr3_nt: TGTGCCAGCAGGCCGACAGGGACTCCCTACAATGAGCAGTTCTTC
v_call: TRBV28; clone_size: .; j_call: TRBJ2-7; d_call: TRBD1; cdr3_aa: CASTPEGTGDYEQYF; cdr3_nt: TGTGCCAGCACCCCGGAGGGGACAGGGGACTACGAGCAGTACTTC
v_call: TRBV5-1; clone_size: few; j_call: TRBJ1-2; d_call: TRBD1; cdr3_aa: CASSASGTDYGYTF; cdr3_nt: TGCGCCAGCAGCGCTTCCGGGACAGACTATGGCTACACCTTC
v_call: TRBV28; clone_size: .; j_call: TRBJ2-2; d_call: TRBD2; cdr3_aa: CASSLPRPGGTGELFF; cdr3_nt: TGTGCCAGCAGTTTACCCCGCCCCGGGGGGACCGGGGAGCTGTTTTTT
v_call: TRBV19; clone_size: .; j_call: TRBJ2-5; d_call: TRBD2; cdr3_aa: CASSMLASGRETQYF; cdr3_nt: TGTGCCAGTAGTATGTTAGCTAGCGGGAGAGAGACCCAGTACTTC
v_call: TRBV7-8; clone_size: .; j_call: TRBJ1-1; d_call: TRBD1; cdr3_aa: CASSLGGGADTEAFF; cdr3_nt: TGTGCCAGCAGCTTAGGAGGGGGCGCGGACACTGAAGCTTTCTTT
v_call: TRBV25-1; clone_size: few; j_call: TRBJ1-4; d_call: .; cdr3_aa: CASGGALTEKLFF; cdr3_nt: TGTGCCAGCGGCGGGGCCCTTACTGAAAAACTGTTTTTT
v_call: TRBV4-2; clone_size: .; j_call: TRBJ2-3; d_call: TRBD2; cdr3_aa: CASSQAEGSSGGMDTQYF; cdr3_nt: TGTGCCAGCAGCCAAGCTGAGGGGTCTAGCGGGGGGATGGATACGCAGTATTTT
v_call: TRBV5-6; clone_size: few; j_call: TRBJ1-1; d_call: .; cdr3_aa: CASSPTGYINTEAFF; cdr3_nt: TGTGCCAGCAGCCCTACAGGGTACATAAACACTGAAGCTTTCTTT
v_call: TRBV21-1; clone_size: few; j_call: TRBJ2-1; d_call: .; cdr3_aa: CASSKGRQESRGQRQRDEQFF; cdr3_nt: TGTGCCAGCAGCAAAGGGCGGCAGGAGTCGAGGGGACAGAGACAAAGGGATGAGCAGTTCTTC
v_call: TRBV2; clone_size: .; j_call: TRBJ2-7; d_call: .; cdr3_aa: CASSEGGRGAPYEQYF; cdr3_nt: TGTGCCAGCAGTGAAGGTGGCAGGGGAGCCCCCTACGAGCAGTACTTC
v_call: TRBV7-3; clone_size: few; j_call: TRBJ2-7; d_call: TRBD2; cdr3_aa: CASSDGLAGGTYEQYF; cdr3_nt: TGTGCCAGCAGCGACGGACTAGCGGGAGGAACCTACGAGCAGTACTTC
v_call: TRBV27; clone_size: .; j_call: TRBJ2-5; d_call: .; cdr3_aa: CASSHTPGRETQYF; cdr3_nt: TGTGCCAGCAGTCACACCCCAGGGCGGGAGACCCAGTACTTC
v_call: TRBV18; clone_size: few; j_call: TRBJ2-7; d_call: TRBD2; cdr3_aa: CASSPPGGLAGAYEQYF; cdr3_nt: TGTGCCAGCTCACCCCCGGGGGGACTAGCGGGGGCCTACGAGCAGTACTTC
v_call: TRBV7-2; clone_size: .; j_call: TRBJ2-7; d_call: .; cdr3_aa: CASSLVPGEQYF; cdr3_nt: TGTGCCAGCAGCTTAGTACCCGGCGAGCAGTACTTC
v_call: TRBV5-1; clone_size: once; j_call: TRBJ1-6; d_call: TRBD1; cdr3_aa: CASSQGTGANSPLHF; cdr3_nt: TGCGCCAGCAGCCAGGGAACAGGGGCTAATTCACCCCTCCACTTT
v_call: TRBV9; clone_size: .; j_call: TRBJ2-7; d_call: .; cdr3_aa: CASSVVPGDPYEQYF; cdr3_nt: TGTGCCAGCAGCGTAGTTCCGGGGGATCCCTACGAGCAGTACTTC
v_call: TRBV5-1; clone_size: .; j_call: TRBJ2-5; d_call: .; cdr3_aa: CASSPGLEETQYF; cdr3_nt: TGCGCCAGCAGCCCGGGACTGGAAGAGACCCAGTACTTC
v_call: TRBV15; clone_size: few; j_call: TRBJ2-5; d_call: .; cdr3_aa: CATSRDPLARQTQYF; cdr3_nt: TGTGCCACCAGCAGAGATCCACTAGCCCGGCAGACCCAGTACTTC
v_call: TRBV6-5; clone_size: few; j_call: TRBJ1-2; d_call: .; cdr3_aa: CASSSGFYGYTF; cdr3_nt: TGTGCCAGCAGCTCGGGTTTCTATGGCTACACCTTC
v_call: TRBV7-3; clone_size: few; j_call: TRBJ2-5; d_call: .; cdr3_aa: CASSPLGGVAQETQYF; cdr3_nt: TGTGCCAGCAGCCCCTTAGGGGGAGTAGCCCAAGAGACCCAGTACTTC
v_call: TRBV5-6; clone_size: .; j_call: TRBJ1-2; d_call: .; cdr3_aa: CASSFGPGGANYGYTF; cdr3_nt: TGTGCCAGCAGCTTTGGACCCGGGGGGGCTAACTATGGCTACACCTTC
v_call: TRBV7-6; clone_size: .; j_call: TRBJ2-5; d_call: .; cdr3_aa: CASSLAPAGETQYF; cdr3_nt: TGTGCCAGCAGCTTAGCCCCGGCGGGAGAGACCCAGTACTTC
v_call: TRBV5-6; clone_size: .; j_call: TRBJ1-4; d_call: TRBD1; cdr3_aa: CASSGDTGAPNEKLFF; cdr3_nt: TGTGCCAGCAGCGGCGACACAGGGGCACCTAATGAAAAACTGTTTTTT
v_call: TRBV6-5; clone_size: .; j_call: TRBJ1-2; d_call: .; cdr3_aa: CASRPRQATPRGYTF; cdr3_nt: TGTGCCAGCCGACCGCGACAGGCTACCCCGCGTGGCTACACCTTC
v_call: TRBV19; clone_size: few; j_call: TRBJ2-1; d_call: .; cdr3_aa: CASMGGFYNEQFF; cdr3_nt: TGTGCCAGTATGGGGGGTTTCTACAATGAGCAGTTCTTC
v_call: TRBV5-1; clone_size: .; j_call: TRBJ2-1; d_call: .; cdr3_aa: CASKRGRDEQFF; cdr3_nt: TGCGCCAGCAAACGGGGTAGGGATGAGCAGTTCTTC